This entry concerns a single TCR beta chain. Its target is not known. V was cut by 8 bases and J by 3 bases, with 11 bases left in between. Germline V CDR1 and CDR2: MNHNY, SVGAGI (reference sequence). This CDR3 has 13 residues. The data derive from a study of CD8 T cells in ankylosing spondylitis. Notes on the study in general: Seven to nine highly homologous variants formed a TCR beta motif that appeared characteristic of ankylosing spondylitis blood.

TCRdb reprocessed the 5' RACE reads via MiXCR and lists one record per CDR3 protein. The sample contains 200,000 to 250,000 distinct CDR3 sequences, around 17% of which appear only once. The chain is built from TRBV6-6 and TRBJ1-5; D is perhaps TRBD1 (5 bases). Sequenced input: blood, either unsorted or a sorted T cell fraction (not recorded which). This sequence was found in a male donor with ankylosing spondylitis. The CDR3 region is CASRGLINQPQHF. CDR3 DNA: TGTGCCAGCCGGGGACTGATCAATCAGCCCCAGCATTTT.